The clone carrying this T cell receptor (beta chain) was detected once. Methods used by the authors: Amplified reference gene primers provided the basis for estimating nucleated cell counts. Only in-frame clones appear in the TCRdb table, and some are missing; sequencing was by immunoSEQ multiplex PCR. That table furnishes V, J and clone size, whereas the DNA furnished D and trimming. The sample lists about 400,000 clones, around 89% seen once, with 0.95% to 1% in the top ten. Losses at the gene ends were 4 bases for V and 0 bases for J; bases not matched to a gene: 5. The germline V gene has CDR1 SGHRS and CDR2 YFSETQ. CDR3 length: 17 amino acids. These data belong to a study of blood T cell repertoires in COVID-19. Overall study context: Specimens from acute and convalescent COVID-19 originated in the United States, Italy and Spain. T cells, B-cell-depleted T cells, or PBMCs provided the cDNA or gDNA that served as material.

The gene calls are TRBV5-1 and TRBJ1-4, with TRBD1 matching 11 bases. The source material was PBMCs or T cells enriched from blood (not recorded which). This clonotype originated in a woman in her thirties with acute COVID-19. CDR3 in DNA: TGCGCCAGCAGCGTGGGGACAGGGGGAGCAACTAATGAAAAACTGTTTTTT. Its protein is CASSVGTGGATNEKLFF.